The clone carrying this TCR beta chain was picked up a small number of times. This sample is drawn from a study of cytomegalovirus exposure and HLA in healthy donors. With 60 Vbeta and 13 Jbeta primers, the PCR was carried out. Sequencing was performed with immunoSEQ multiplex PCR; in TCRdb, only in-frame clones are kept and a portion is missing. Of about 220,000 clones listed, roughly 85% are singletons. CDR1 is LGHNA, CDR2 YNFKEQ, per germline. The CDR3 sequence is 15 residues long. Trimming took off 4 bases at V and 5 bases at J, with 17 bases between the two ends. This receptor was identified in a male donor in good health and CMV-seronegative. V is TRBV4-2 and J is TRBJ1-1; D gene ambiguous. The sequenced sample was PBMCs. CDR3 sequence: CASSRRRVGETEAFF. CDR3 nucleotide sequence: TGTGCCAGCAGCCGAAGGAGGGTAGGAGAAACTGAAGCTTTCTTT.